The 2 T cell receptor beta chains presented below share a single source sample, sequenced in a study of control samples from healthy donors and cancer patients. Profiling relied on immunoSEQ multiplex PCR, and the TCRdb table lists in-frame clones only, not all of them. The table has about 220,000 clones, roughly 94% seen once; the top ten hold about 1.4%. What was sequenced was blood. Receptors originate from a man aged 45-65 years in good health.

The gene calls are TRBV3-1 (or the pseudogene TRBV3-2) and TRBJ2-1, with D perhaps matching TRBD1 or TRBD2 (5 bases each). Between the trimmed V and J ends, which lost 5 bases and 16 bases, there was a span of 30 bases. The CDR3 contains 16 residues. Germline CDR1 and CDR2: LGHDT and YNNKEL (reference sequence). In nucleotides, the CDR3 is TGTGCCAGCAGCTTCCTAGCACTTTCATCAGGGAGCGTCAAATTCTTC. Translation: CASSFLALSSGSVKFF.

The rearrangement joins TRBV6-6 to TRBJ2-7; D might be TRBD1 or TRBD2, each matching 5 bases. This CDR3 spans 15 amino acids. Deletions cut 2 bases from V and 0 bases from J, with 11 bases between. Germline CDR1 is MNHNY and CDR2 is SVGAGI (reference sequence). CDR3 sequence: CASSYEGPYSYEQYF. The CDR3 nucleotides are TGTGCCAGCAGTTACGAGGGACCCTACTCCTACGAGCAGTACTTC.